This T cell receptor (beta chain) is from a study of T-cell memory formation after mild COVID-19. Background on the study: The TCR clusters were mostly specific to one donor. Points from the study as a whole: Clones that shrank (day 15 to 85) were balanced CD4/CD8, whereas later expanders leaned CD4+. A subset of responding clones appeared in pre-infection memory, suggesting cross-reactive memory joined.

The CDR3 length is 13 residues. Germline V gives CDR1 SQVTM, CDR2 ANQGSEA. The germline V and J ends were trimmed by 6 bases and 6 bases, with 17 bases remaining between them. There are a few counts of this clonotype. Its antigen remains unidentified. Researchers used 5'RACE with constant-segment primers to make TCR alpha and TCR beta cDNA libraries that carry sample barcodes and UMIs. TCRdb called the 5' RACE reads again in MiXCR, with one record for every CDR3 protein. The sample contains about 430,000 distinct CDR3 sequences, over 15% of which appear only once. The TCR comes from a man between 18 and 29 years old who had mild COVID-19 (a few samples of this study predate the infection). Cell type and time point are not known. The V call is TRBV29-1, the J call TRBJ1-1; D gene unclear. The sequencing input was PBMCs or a T cell subset sorted from them (not recorded which). The CDR3 region is CSVSQVLEAEAFF. The CDR3 DNA follows: TGCAGCGTGTCGCAGGTACTGGAAGCTGAAGCTTTCTTT.